Listed below are T cell receptor beta chains from one sample, sequenced in a study of vaccination and CD4 T cells after COVID-19. The antigens these receptors bind are not known. TCRdb itself ran the PCR reads through MiXCR, one entry per CDR3 protein. Here the sample spans several thousand distinct CDR3 sequences, roughly 41% being singletons. The sample consisted of CD4+ T cells from blood, cultured in vitro. The receptors derive from a human donor in good health. CDR3s include the opening cysteine and the closing phenylalanine or tryptophan. The order of the fields is CDR3 DNA, CDR3 protein, J gene, V gene, clone size, D gene. A D gene is named only where the DNA matches it firmly. Clone size appears in some rows only: once, few, many, or a class for an expanded clone.

DNA: TGTGCCAGCAGCTTGGGGCCGCTAAACTATGGCTACACCTTC; CDR3: CASSLGPLNYGYTF; J: TRBJ1-2; V: TRBV7-2; size: -; D: -
DNA: TGTGCCAGCAGTGGGACGGCCCAAGAGACCCAGTACTTC; CDR3: CASSGTAQETQYF; J: TRBJ2-5; V: TRBV7-9; size: -; D: -
DNA: TGCAGTGCTAGACTGACGGGAGACAGATCCTACGAGCAGTACTTC; CDR3: CSARLTGDRSYEQYF; J: TRBJ2-7; V: TRBV20-1; size: few; D: -
DNA: TGTGCCAGCGACATCTCTCCAGTGGGCACCGGGGAGCTGTTTTTT; CDR3: CASDISPVGTGELFF; J: TRBJ2-2; V: TRBV6-1; size: -; D: -
DNA: TGTGCCAGCAGCCCCCTACAGGGGCCACAAGAGACCCAGTACTTC; CDR3: CASSPLQGPQETQYF; J: TRBJ2-5; V: TRBV7-9; size: -; D: TRBD1
DNA: TGTGCCACCGGGGGGCCAAGCACAGATACGCAGTATTTT; CDR3: CATGGPSTDTQYF; J: TRBJ2-3; V: TRBV24-1; size: -; D: -
DNA: TGTGCCAGCAGCCGGACAGGGGCCTTCAATCAGCCCCAGCATTTT; CDR3: CASSRTGAFNQPQHF; J: TRBJ1-5; V: TRBV6-1; size: -; D: TRBD1
DNA: TGCAGTGCAACTCAGGGGAGAGGCTACACCTTC; CDR3: CSATQGRGYTF; J: TRBJ1-2; V: TRBV20-1; size: -; D: -
DNA: TGTGCCAGTAGTTGGGGGGTTCCAGATACGCAGTATTTT; CDR3: CASSWGVPDTQYF; J: TRBJ2-3; V: TRBV19; size: -; D: -
DNA: TGTGCCAGCAGCTTAGAGTTGAGCGGCACCGTCTACAATGAGCAGTTCTTC; CDR3: CASSLELSGTVYNEQFF; J: TRBJ2-1; V: TRBV7-8; size: -; D: -
DNA: TGTGCCAGCACCCGGGAAGGGATCGGAGATACGCAGTATTTT; CDR3: CASTREGIGDTQYF; J: TRBJ2-3; V: TRBV2; size: -; D: -
DNA: TGTGCCAGCAGCCCGGGGACAGGGGTTAACTATGGCTACACCTTC; CDR3: CASSPGTGVNYGYTF; J: TRBJ1-2; V: TRBV5-8; size: -; D: TRBD1
DNA: TGCGCCAGCAGCCAAGTGGGCGTGGAGATAGGAGAGACCCAGTACTTC; CDR3: CASSQVGVEIGETQYF; J: TRBJ2-5; V: TRBV4-1; size: -; D: -
DNA: TGTGCCAGCAAGGAGAGCGGCCGTTCCCAAGAGACCCAGTACTTC; CDR3: CASKESGRSQETQYF; J: TRBJ2-5; V: TRBV5-6; size: -; D: -
DNA: TGTGCCAGTAGTAGAGAGTCCTCCGCCGGCTATGGCTACACCTTC; CDR3: CASSRESSAGYGYTF; J: TRBJ1-2; V: TRBV19; size: -; D: -
DNA: TGTGCCACCAGCCGCGGGACGGTATCCTCTGGAAACACCATATATTTT; CDR3: CATSRGTVSSGNTIYF; J: TRBJ1-3; V: TRBV15; size: few; D: -